The 30 T cell receptor beta chains below all came from one sample that was sequenced in a study of identical twins. TCRdb itself ran the 5' RACE reads through MiXCR, one entry per CDR3 protein. Of approximately 1.8 million distinct CDR3 sequences in the sample, under 35% were seen once. The sequencing sample was made of cord blood. These receptors came from a newborn girl in good health.

There are many counts of this clonotype. A read error may account for a junction end that differs from germline. This sequence joins TRBV5-1 and TRBJ1-5; D gene ambiguous. The CDR3 has 13 residues. CDR1 SGHRS and CDR2 YFSETQ come from the germline V gene. CDR3 loop: CASSSDSNQPQHF. For the CDR3, the DNA is TGTGCCAGCAGTTCGGACAGCAATCAGCCCCAGCATTTT.

In its sample, this clonotype was seen many times. The V gene is TRBV12-3 or TRBV12-4, the J gene TRBJ2-5; the D gene is possibly TRBD1 (6 bases). The CDR3 sequence is 13 residues long. Trimming pared 5 bases from V and 3 bases from J, leaving 10 bases between. The CDR3 DNA sequence: TGTGCCAGCAGTCACGGACAGAAAGAGACCCAGTACTTC. The encoded protein is CASSHGQKETQYF.

This clonotype was observed a few times. The chain recombines TRBV6-1 with TRBJ1-2, with a weak D call TRBD1 (6 bases). Per the germline V gene, CDR1 is MNHNS and CDR2 is SASEGT. Deletions cut 5 bases from V and 4 bases from J, with 17 bases between. The length of the CDR3 is 15 residues. The CDR3 DNA reads as TGTGCCAGCAGTCCCCGACAGGTCCCTCCCTATGGCTACACCTTC. The encoded protein is CASSPRQVPPYGYTF.

The V call is TRBV28, the J call TRBJ2-1; D unresolved. The ends were cut back, 4 bases at V and 9 bases at J, with 13 bases in the middle. This CDR3 comprises 13 residues. Germline V lookup: CDR1 MDHEN, CDR2 SYDVKM. As DNA, the CDR3 is TGTGCCAGCAGTTCCCCGGCCACCCTTGAGCAGTTCTTC. This encodes CASSSPATLEQFF.

The rearrangement uses TRBV4-1 and TRBJ2-3, with D uncertain. V dropped 1 base and J dropped 6 bases, with 17 bases sitting between them. CDR1 MGHRA and CDR2 YSYEKL come from the germline V gene. The CDR3 sequence is 16 residues long. Here the CDR3 reads CASSQVIGSLGDTQYF. The CDR3 DNA is TGCGCCAGCAGCCAAGTTATCGGCTCCCTAGGGGATACGCAGTATTTT.

This clonotype has at least ten counts. The genes are TRBV4-2 and TRBJ1-4, with 7 bases identical to TRBD1. This CDR3 spans 14 amino acids. The germline V gene encodes CDR1 LGHNA and CDR2 YNFKEQ. With V trimmed by 4 bases and J by 4 bases, 3 bases remained unmatched. The CDR3: CASSPGTVNEKLFF. CDR3 nucleotides: TGTGCCAGCAGCCCTGGGACAGTTAATGAAAAACTGTTTTTT.

Worth noting for this clonotype: A read error may account for a junction end that differs from germline. This sequence joins TRBV12-3 or TRBV12-4 and TRBJ2-3; possibly TRBD1 for D (6 bases). The CDR3 loop spans 18 amino acids. Here the CDR3 reads CASSLAGGPTVITDAQYF. The CDR3 coding sequence is TGTGCCAGCAGTTTAGCTGGGGGCCCCACCGTCATCACAGATGCGCAGTATTTT.

The V gene is TRBV4-2, the J gene TRBJ2-5; TRBD2 agrees at 9 bases. V lost 5 bases, J lost 11 bases, and 15 bases stayed unmatched. CDR1 is LGHNA and CDR2 is YNFKEQ in the germline V gene. The CDR3 sequence is 15 residues long. CDR3 loop: CASSDSSGTSNEQYF. DNA of the CDR3: TGTGCCAGCAGCGACAGCTCCGGGACTAGCAATGAGCAGTACTTC.

This clonotype has more than one count but fewer than ten. This CDR3 is CSAGQAFDGFEQYF. CDR3 nucleotide sequence: TGCAGTGCTGGACAGGCCTTCGACGGGTTCGAGCAGTACTTC. The V gene is TRBV20-1, the J gene TRBJ2-5; the match to TRBD1 covers 7 bases. The DNA end favors TRBJ2-7, so the J call may be wrong. CDR1 and CDR2 (germline): DFQATT, SNEGSKA (reference sequence). The CDR3 spans 14 residues.

This clonotype was seen only a few times. The rearrangement links TRBV20-1 to TRBJ2-1; D is possibly TRBD2 (6 bases). TRBJ2-7 matches the DNA end more closely, so the J call is doubtful. The CDR3 spans 17 residues. CDR1 is DFQATT and CDR2 is SNEGSKA in the germline V gene (reference sequence). CDR3 protein: CSARDPRLVSYYNEQYF. CDR3 in DNA: TGCAGTGCTAGAGATCCCAGACTAGTGAGCTACTACAATGAGCAGTACTTC.

This clonotype appeared many times. V is TRBV7-9 and J is TRBJ2-7; 7 positions agree with TRBD1. Germline V CDR1 and CDR2: SEHNR, FQNEAQ (reference sequence). The CDR3 extends over 15 amino acids. V lost 5 bases to trimming and J lost 3 bases; unmatched junction nucleotides: 10. CDR3: CASSRPGQFLYEQYF. CDR3 nucleotide sequence: TGTGCCAGCAGCAGACCGGGACAGTTTCTCTACGAGCAGTACTTC.

The genes are TRBV11-2 and TRBJ1-2; D call uncertain. The CDR3 is 14 residues long. The germline CDR1 and CDR2 sequences are SGHAT and FQNNGV. V was shortened by 0 bases and J by 4 bases, with 9 bases between the two germline ends. CDR3 coding DNA: TGTGCCAGCAGCTTAGAGCGTGGCAGCTATGGCTACACCTTC. As protein: CASSLERGSYGYTF.

This clonotype was observed a few times. The chain is built from TRBV6-6 and TRBJ2-7; the match to TRBD2 covers 7 bases. V shed 10 bases, J shed 0 bases, and the junction held 9 bases outside the gene matches. Germline V gene sequence: CDR1 MNHNY, CDR2 SVGAGI (reference sequence). The CDR3 is 14 residues long. Written as DNA, the CDR3 is TGTGCCACTCGCTACGGGGAGGGCTCCTACGAGCAGTACTTC. It specifies CATRYGEGSYEQYF.

As concerns this clonotype: Mismatch with germline at one junction end may stem from a read error. The rearrangement links TRBV5-4 to TRBJ2-5, with TRBD1 as a possible D gene (5 bases). The CDR3 has 14 residues. Looked up from germline, CDR1 is SGHNT and CDR2 is YYREEE (reference sequence). Here the CDR3 reads CASSLGAIQETWHF. Here the CDR3 DNA reads TGTGCCAGCAGCCTTGGGGCTATCCAAGAGACCTGGCACTTC.

This clonotype has more than one count but fewer than ten. The rearrangement uses TRBV2 and TRBJ2-1; no definite D call. Trimming removed 3 bases at V and 13 bases at J, with 10 bases between. The CDR3 has 11 residues. Germline CDR1 is SNHLY and CDR2 is FYNNEI. CDR3 residues: CASSEEHFQFF. The CDR3 DNA reads TGTGCCAGCAGTGAGGAGCATTTTCAGTTCTTC.

The chain employs TRBV24-1 and TRBJ2-5; 8 bases line up with TRBD1. The CDR3 has 13 residues. Germline lookup yields CDR1 KGHDR and CDR2 SFDVKD. V lost 3 bases to trimming and J lost 11 bases; unmatched junction nucleotides: 7. CDR3 DNA: TGTGCCACCAGTGATGGACAGGGCAATGAGCAGTACTTC. Its translation: CATSDGQGNEQYF.

The chain employs TRBV28 and TRBJ2-5; unclear D gene. The CDR3 covers 13 residues. The V gene's germline CDR1 is MDHEN and CDR2 SYDVKM. The V and J ends lost 3 bases and 2 bases respectively, with 7 bases between them. DNA of the CDR3: TGTGCCAGCAGTTTTTGGGGACAAGAGACCCAGTACTTC. Amino acids: CASSFWGQETQYF. Using reference TRBV28 and TRBJ2-5 for the parts outside the CDR3, the full variable domain is DVKVTQSSRYLVKRTGEKVFLECVQDMDHENMFWYRQDPGLGLRLIYFSYDVKMKEKGDIPEGYSVSREKKERFSLILESASTNQTSMYLCASSFWGQETQYFGPGTRLLVL.

This clonotype was counted a few times. For the CDR3, the DNA is TGTGCCAGCAGCGCAGGGGGACTAGAATACGAGCAGTACTTC. Its protein is CASSAGGLEYEQYF. This rearrangement joins TRBV7-9 to TRBJ2-7; possible D gene TRBD2, 8 bases. This CDR3 has 14 residues. The V gene's germline CDR1 is SEHNR and CDR2 FQNEAQ (reference sequence). Trimming pared 5 bases from V and 4 bases from J, leaving 15 bases between.

In DNA, the CDR3 is TGCGCCAGCAGCTTGGCCGGGACTAGCGGGAGCTTCTCCCGGAATGAGCAGTTCTTC. It translates to CASSLAGTSGSFSRNEQFF. The V and J genes are TRBV5-1 and TRBJ2-1, with 14 bases that match TRBD2. CDR1 SGHRS and CDR2 YFSETQ come from the germline V gene. This CDR3 contains 19 residues. V was pared by 0 bases and J by 7 bases, with 12 bases of the junction left unmatched.

The sample holds a few counts of this clonotype. The rearrangement uses TRBV24-1 and TRBJ1-5; 11 bases line up with TRBD1. The V gene's germline CDR1 is KGHDR and CDR2 SFDVKD. With V trimmed by 0 bases and J by 7 bases, 25 bases remained unmatched. The CDR3 covers 23 residues. CDR3 nucleotides: TGTGCCACCAGTGATTTGCGGCTCACCCCCACCAGGGTCATCTGGACAGGGGGCCAGCCCCAGCATTTT. As protein: CATSDLRLTPTRVIWTGGQPQHF.

The V gene is TRBV10-3, the J gene TRBJ1-2; weak D call: TRBD1 (6 bases). The CDR3 is 15 residues long. The V end lost 0 bases, the J end lost 0 bases, and 8 bases lay between the germline ends. Germline CDR1 is ENHRY and CDR2 is SYGVKD. The CDR3 region is CAISESNRANYGYTF. CDR3 nucleotides: TGTGCCATCAGTGAGTCGAACAGGGCTAACTATGGCTACACCTTC.

The chain carries TRBV20-1 and TRBJ2-4; TRBD2 matches 9 bases. The germline gives CDR1 DFQATT, CDR2 SNEGSKA (reference sequence). V lost 3 bases to trimming and J lost 13 bases; unmatched junction nucleotides: 13. The CDR3 runs 14 residues. This chain's CDR3 is CSASLGLAFNEQYF. The CDR3 DNA reads TGCAGTGCTAGTCTGGGACTAGCCTTCAATGAGCAGTACTTC.

The chain combines TRBV24-1 with TRBJ2-7, with D tentatively TRBD1 or TRBD2 (5 bases each). The V gene lost 3 bases and the J gene lost 2 bases, with 13 bases spanning the gap. The CDR3 loop spans 15 amino acids. Germline V gives CDR1 KGHDR, CDR2 SFDVKD. This CDR3 is CATSDSRDATYEQYF. The CDR3 bases are TGTGCCACCAGTGATAGCCGGGACGCCACCTACGAGCAGTACTTC.

This clonotype was recorded a few times. This chain uses TRBV2 with TRBJ1-1; D might be TRBD1 (5 bases). V was shortened by 8 bases and J by 2 bases, with 12 bases between the two germline ends. The germline V gene encodes CDR1 SNHLY and CDR2 FYNNEI. The CDR3 spans 13 residues. The CDR3 nucleotides are TGTGCCAGCCCCCATAGGGGTAACACTGAAGCTTTCTTT. Protein: CASPHRGNTEAFF.

The gene calls are TRBV20-1 and TRBJ1-2; 8 bases align to TRBD1. The germline V gene has CDR1 DFQATT and CDR2 SNEGSKA (reference sequence). This CDR3 is 14 amino acids long. The V and J ends lost 0 bases and 0 bases, in that order; junction bases with no gene match: 0. CDR3 sequence (DNA): TGCAGTGCTAGAGAGGACAGGGCTAACTATGGCTACACCTTC. Residues: CSAREDRANYGYTF.

This clonotype was counted between two and nine times. This chain links TRBV7-6 with TRBJ1-2; weak D call: TRBD1 (5 bases). V was cut by 0 bases and J by 6 bases, with 11 bases left in between. Per the germline V gene, CDR1 is SGHVS and CDR2 is FNYEAQ. The CDR3 contains 14 residues. CDR3 nucleotide sequence: TGTGCCAGCAGCTTAGCAGGGGCGGAGGATGGCTACACCTTC. Protein sequence: CASSLAGAEDGYTF.

In nucleotides, the CDR3 is TGCAGTGCTAGACTACTGGACAGGACGTCCGAGCAGTACTTC. This sequence encodes CSARLLDRTSEQYF. The rearrangement uses TRBV20-1 and TRBJ2-7; the match to TRBD1 covers 7 bases. There are 14 residues in the CDR3. CDR1 and CDR2 (germline): DFQATT, SNEGSKA (reference sequence). The V and J ends lost 2 bases and 6 bases, in that order; junction bases with no gene match: 10.

This clonotype was seen only a few times. V is TRBV20-1 and J is TRBJ2-7; D may match TRBD1 or TRBD2 (6 bases each). V gave up 6 bases and J gave up 4 bases, with 16 bases separating them. There are 13 residues in the CDR3. CDR1 DFQATT and CDR2 SNEGSKA come from the germline V gene (reference sequence). The CDR3 DNA reads TGCAGTGCGGAAGCGGAGGGGGTTTACGAGCAGTACTTC. It is translated as CSAEAEGVYEQYF.

The genes are TRBV30 and TRBJ1-5, with D tentatively TRBD1 (6 bases). The germline V and J ends were trimmed by 2 bases and 1 base, with 12 bases remaining between them. Germline CDR1 is GTSNPN and CDR2 is SVGIG (reference sequence). The CDR3 is 15 amino acids. CDR3: CAWSWGLQSNQPQHF. The CDR3 region has the DNA TGTGCCTGGAGTTGGGGGCTTCAGAGCAATCAGCCCCAGCATTTT.

This sequence joins TRBV28 and TRBJ2-7; the D gene is possibly TRBD1 (6 bases). This CDR3 comprises 13 residues. CDR1 MDHEN and CDR2 SYDVKM come from the germline V gene. The ends were cut back, 8 bases at V and 4 bases at J, with 15 bases in the middle. Here the CDR3 reads CASGDINGYEQYF. CDR3 DNA: TGTGCCAGCGGGGACATTAACGGGTACGAGCAGTACTTC.